These T cell receptor beta chains were read from a single sample in a study of T cell responses to AZD1222 COVID-19 vaccine. Sequencing was performed with immunoSEQ multiplex PCR; in TCRdb, only in-frame clones are kept and a portion is missing. The sample lists approximately 89,000 clones; 90% were seen once. The sequencing used peripheral blood, collected 28 days after the second AZD1222 dose. These receptors originate from an adult who received the AZD1222 COVID-19 vaccine. CDR3s include the opening cysteine and the closing phenylalanine or tryptophan. A D gene is named only where the DNA matches it firmly. The size field is filled for only some rows; it gives once, few, many or a size class.

>TRBD1|TRBJ1-5|TRBV5-6|NA
CASSLTGIGQPQHF
TGTGCCAGCAGCCTGACAGGGATCGGACAGCCCCAGCATTTT
>NA|TRBJ1-1|TRBV28|once
CASRGTGSGMNTEAFF
TGTGCCAGCAGGGGCACAGGGAGTGGCATGAACACTGAAGCTTTCTTT
>TRBD1|TRBJ2-7|TRBV18|once
CASSPFSGTGAAYEQYF
TGTGCCAGCTCACCCTTCTCCGGGACAGGGGCTGCCTACGAGCAGTACTTC
>NA|TRBJ1-6|TRBV6-1|NA
CASSERGVASPLHF
TGTGCCAGCAGTGAAAGAGGGGTCGCTTCACCCCTCCACTTT
>TRBD2|TRBJ2-3|TRBV10-3|NA
CAISRGTSGGTDTQYF
TGTGCCATCAGCCGAGGGACTAGCGGGGGCACAGATACGCAGTATTTT
>NA|TRBJ1-5|TRBV6-2/TRBV6-3|NA
CASSPTWSNQPQHF
TGTGCCAGCAGCCCCACATGGAGCAATCAGCCCCAGCATTTT
>TRBD1|TRBJ2-7|TRBV5-1|once
CASSLAGQAYEQYF
TGCGCCAGCAGCTTGGCGGGACAGGCCTACGAGCAGTACTTC
>NA|TRBJ1-5|TRBV7-3|NA
CASSSPGGPQHF
TGTGCCAGCAGCTCCCCCGGGGGGCCCCAGCATTTT
>NA|TRBJ2-7|TRBV6-6|NA
CASSYGQGFGREQYF
TGTGCCAGCAGTTATGGGCAGGGGTTTGGGCGCGAGCAGTACTTC
>NA|TRBJ1-2|TRBV27|NA
CASSLRTNYGYTF
TGTGCCAGCAGTCTGCGGACAAACTATGGCTACACCTTC
>TRBD1|TRBJ2-7|TRBV27|NA
CASAGTGKTDYEQYF
TGTGCCAGCGCCGGGACAGGAAAAACCGACTACGAGCAGTACTTC
>TRBD1|TRBJ2-1|TRBV11-2|NA
CASSRGEWTGRARNEQFF
TGTGCCAGCAGCCGAGGGGAATGGACAGGCAGGGCAAGGAATGAGCAGTTCTTC
>NA|TRBJ2-5|TRBV28|NA
CASSLGGGQETQYF
TGTGCCAGCAGCCTAGGGGGGGGCCAAGAGACCCAGTACTTC
>TRBD1|TRBJ2-3|TRBV27|NA
CASTPGGGGDTQYF
TGTGCCAGCACCCCAGGGGGCGGTGGCGATACGCAGTATTTT
>TRBD1|TRBJ1-2|TRBV4-3|NA
CASSQGGGGYGYTF
TGCGCCAGCAGCCAAGGAGGGGGCGGCTATGGCTACACCTTC
>NA|TRBJ2-7|TRBV6-2/TRBV6-3|NA
CASSRTGTYEQYF
TGTGCCAGCAGCCGTACAGGCACCTACGAGCAGTACTTC
>NA|TRBJ1-5|TRBV6-5|NA
CASSYSAVVGQPQHF
TGTGCCAGCAGTTACTCAGCAGTGGTGGGTCAGCCCCAGCATTTT
>TRBD2|TRBJ2-2|TRBV11-2|NA
CASSISGGARQTGELFF
TGTGCCAGCAGCATTAGCGGGGGGGCACGTCAGACCGGGGAGCTGTTTTTT
>NA|TRBJ1-1|TRBV11-2|once
CASSLEGRGAFF
TGTGCCAGCAGCTTAGAAGGGAGAGGAGCTTTCTTT
>NA|TRBJ1-2|TRBV12-3/TRBV12-4|once
CASSFTGNYGYTF
TGTGCCAGCAGTTTCACAGGGAACTATGGCTACACCTTC
>NA|TRBJ2-2|TRBV5-1|once
CASRVTENTGELFF
TGCGCCAGCAGGGTGACAGAGAACACCGGGGAGCTGTTTTTT
>NA|TRBJ1-1|TRBV2|NA
CASTAVGGMNTEAFF
TGTGCCAGCACGGCCGTTGGGGGAATGAACACTGAAGCTTTCTTT
>NA|TRBJ2-7|TRBV5-1|NA
CASSLEAGRYYEQYF
TGCGCCAGCAGCTTGGAGGCAGGGAGATACTACGAGCAGTACTTC